What follows is one T cell receptor beta chain and its context. This sample is drawn from a study of blood T cell repertoires in COVID-19. Authors' data handling: How many nucleated cells were present was estimated from reference gene primer amplification. The protocol was immunoSEQ multiplex PCR, while the TCRdb copy is restricted to in-frame clones and leaves out a portion. V, J and clone size derive from that table, while D and trimming were established from the DNA sequence. The sample has 200,000 to 300,000 clones; around 86% are singletons. J gave up 1 base and V 4 bases, and 14 bases lay outside the gene matches. Germline assignment: CDR1 LGHNA and CDR2 YSLEER. The CDR3 has 18 amino acids.

The sequenced sample consisted of peripheral blood. The clonotype comes from a man between 35 and 55 years old who had recovered from COVID-19. V and J are TRBV4-3 and TRBJ1-1; 8 nucleotides match TRBD1. As DNA, the CDR3 is TGCGCCAGCAGCCGAGGGACAGGTAATTCGGCTGAGAACACTGAAGCTTTCTTT. This gives the protein CASSRGTGNSAENTEAFF.